This record concerns one T cell receptor (beta chain) sequence. These data come from a study of cytomegalovirus exposure and HLA in healthy donors. In the PCR, 60 Vbeta and 13 Jbeta primers were used. Data came from immunoSEQ multiplex PCR; TCRdb stores just in-frame clones and leaves some out. The table records 150,000 to 200,000 clones, around 75% of them present only once. This TCR came from a woman in her fifties or sixties in good health and CMV-seronegative. Source material: PBMCs.

The CDR3 protein is CAVRGASGLDNEQFF. CDR3 bases: TGCGCCGTCCGGGGCGCTAGCGGGCTCGACAATGAGCAGTTCTTC. The chain employs TRBV5-1 and TRBJ2-1; 8 nucleotides agree with TRBD2. V lost 10 bases to trimming and J lost 5 bases; unmatched junction nucleotides: 14. Germline V gene data show CDR1 as SGHRS and CDR2 as YFSETQ. The length of the CDR3 is 15 residues.